This entry describes one TCR beta chain. The target antigen is unknown. The CDR3 is 17 amino acids. Trimming cost V 2 bases and J 4 bases; bases outside gene matches: 10. In germline, CDR1 is SGHRS, CDR2 YFSETQ. The data derive from a study of cytomegalovirus exposure and HLA in healthy donors. General study findings and limits: Solely CMV serostatus was available to characterize immune exposure. Both high specificity and high sensitivity reportedly marked the classifier's diagnosis of cytomegalovirus status. Productive rates of about 90% or about 30% were seen for most TCR beta V segments in an earlier analysis. The analysis excluded some indistinguishable V segments, including TRBV6-2 and TRBV6-3.

The PCR used 60 Vbeta and 13 Jbeta primers. TCRdb keeps only in-frame clones here, not all; method: immunoSEQ multiplex PCR. The table includes about 110,000 clones, about 70% detected once. This chain joins TRBV5-1 and TRBJ2-2; 8 bases are a match to TRBD1. This receptor was identified in a woman under 40 in good health and CMV-seronegative. Sample: PBMCs. DNA for the CDR3: TGCGCCAGCAGCTTCCCTCGCAGGGGGCAGGGCACCGGGGAGCTGTTTTTT. Residues: CASSFPRRGQGTGELFF.